A single sample gave rise to the 10 T cell receptor beta chains below, sequenced in a study of blood T cell repertoires in COVID-19. Profiling relied on immunoSEQ multiplex PCR, and the TCRdb table lists in-frame clones only, not all of them. The sample lists about 160,000 clones, roughly four fifths occurring once. Sequencing was performed on peripheral blood. All receptors come from a woman older than 75 with acute or convalescent COVID-19.

This chain joins TRBV9 and TRBJ1-2; D possibly corresponds to TRBD1 (5 bases). This CDR3 comprises 13 residues. Germline values: CDR1 SGDLS, CDR2 YYNGEE. Trimming took off 5 bases at V and 8 bases at J, with 16 bases between the two ends. The CDR3 coding sequence is TGTGCCAGCAGTGGGCGATACCAGGGAGGCTACACCTTC. Translating gives CASSGRYQGGYTF.

This sequence joins TRBV3-1 (or the pseudogene TRBV3-2) and TRBJ2-7; D is undetermined. The V and J ends lost 0 bases and 3 bases respectively, with 12 bases between them. The CDR3 consists of 15 residues. Germline CDR1 LGHDT, CDR2 YNNKEL (reference sequence). The CDR3 region has the DNA TGTGCCAGCAGCCAAGAGATCCACCCAGACTACGAGCAGTACTTC. This translates into CASSQEIHPDYEQYF.

The chain recombines TRBV9 with TRBJ2-3, with 8 positions matching TRBD1. CDR3 length equals 15 residues. Per germline, CDR1 SGDLS and CDR2 YYNGEE. The ends lost 3 bases at V and 0 bases at J; junction bases unmatched: 3. The CDR3 DNA follows: TGTGCCAGCAGCGGAAGACAGGGGAGCACAGATACGCAGTATTTT. Translated, it gives CASSGRQGSTDTQYF.

This chain joins TRBV5-1 and TRBJ1-1; D unclear. The CDR3 contains 14 residues. V lost 4 bases, J lost 2 bases, and 12 bases lay in between. Germline values: CDR1 SGHRS, CDR2 YFSETQ. The CDR3, as DNA: TGCGCCAGCAGCCGCGGCCAGCTAAACACTGAAGCTTTCTTT. It yields the protein CASSRGQLNTEAFF.

This chain connects TRBV18 to TRBJ2-1, with 8 bases identical to TRBD2. Germline loops: CDR1 KGHSH, CDR2 LQKENI. The CDR3 spans 17 residues. The V gene end was trimmed by 3 bases and the J gene end by 6 bases; junction bases not matched to a gene: 13. This CDR3 is CASSPLLGSGSFNEQFF. CDR3 nucleotides: TGTGCCAGCTCACCTCTTCTCGGGAGCGGGAGTTTCAATGAGCAGTTCTTC.

This sequence joins TRBV10-3 and TRBJ1-2, with 9 bases aligning to TRBD1. Looked up from germline, CDR1 is ENHRY and CDR2 is SYGVKD. This CDR3 has 14 residues. V shed 7 bases and J 8 bases; nucleotides not matched to a gene: 11. The CDR3 DNA reads as TGTGCCATCACCCTGGGACAGGGCCTGGGAGGCTACACCTTC. It translates to CAITLGQGLGGYTF.

This chain connects TRBV29-1 to TRBJ2-3; no definite D call. Germline lookup yields CDR1 SQVTM and CDR2 ANQGSEA. The V end was cut by 3 bases, the J end by 1 base, with 5 bases between. This CDR3 region has 12 residues. CDR3 region: CSVDEGTDTQYF. The CDR3 bases are TGCAGCGTTGATGAGGGCACAGATACGCAGTATTTT.

The V gene is TRBV2, the J gene TRBJ1-5; 10 bases map to TRBD1. With V trimmed by 7 bases and J by 7 bases, 7 bases remained unmatched. The V gene's germline CDR1 is SNHLY and CDR2 FYNNEI. The CDR3 totals 14 residues. The CDR3: CASMRQGARQPQHF. The DNA of the CDR3 is TGTGCCAGCATGAGACAGGGGGCAAGGCAGCCCCAGCATTTT.

This CDR3 is CASRFQGSGNTIYF. The CDR3 nucleotides are TGCGCCAGCAGATTTCAGGGATCTGGAAACACCATATATTTT. The rearrangement links TRBV5-1 to TRBJ1-3; D might be TRBD1 (5 bases). This CDR3 contains 14 residues. The V and J ends lost 5 bases and 1 base respectively, with 10 bases between them. Germline values: CDR1 SGHRS, CDR2 YFSETQ.

This chain links TRBV7-2 with TRBJ2-3; 7 nucleotides match TRBD1. The ends lost 4 bases at V and 13 bases at J; junction bases unmatched: 8. The CDR3 spans 12 residues. CDR1 and CDR2 from the germline V gene are SGHTA and FQGNSA. In DNA form, the CDR3 reads TGTGCCAGCAGCTCTCGACAGGGTAAAAAGTATTTT. This gives the protein CASSSRQGKKYF.